Below, 26 T cell receptor beta chains from the same sample are listed, as sequenced in a study of blood T cell repertoires in COVID-19. Clones were read by immunoSEQ multiplex PCR, and TCRdb kept only the in-frame ones, dropping some. The sample lists 35,000 to 45,000 clones, 70% to 85% occurring once. Sequencing was done on a sample of peripheral blood. The receptors derive from a human donor in a cohort sampled during active COVID-19.

The chain joins TRBV6-2 or TRBV6-3 to TRBJ2-1; 7 bases line up with TRBD1. CDR1 and CDR2 from the germline V gene are MNHEY and SVGEGT. The length of the CDR3 is 15 residues. With 4 bases clipped from V and 0 bases from J, the junction kept 3 bases outside the gene matches. CDR3 DNA: TGTGCCAGCAGTTGGGGACAGAGCTCCTACAATGAGCAGTTCTTC. Its protein product is CASSWGQSSYNEQFF.

This clone was recorded once. The gene calls are TRBV24-1 and TRBJ2-7; D perhaps matches TRBD1 (5 bases). The CDR3 is 15 amino acids. V was pared by 3 bases and J by 2 bases, with 13 bases between. Germline loops: CDR1 KGHDR, CDR2 SFDVKD. The CDR3 DNA follows: TGTGCCACCAGTGATCCGACAGCCAAGACCTACGAGCAGTACTTC. This codes for CATSDPTAKTYEQYF.

This clone was picked up a small number of times. V is TRBV5-4 and J is TRBJ2-1; TRBD2 aligns across 9 bases. In germline, CDR1 is SGHNT, CDR2 YYREEE (reference sequence). The CDR3 is 14 amino acids. J was trimmed by 6 bases and V by 3 bases; bases with no gene match: 4. For the CDR3, the DNA is TGTGCCAGCAGCTCCGGGACTAGCATCAATGAGCAGTTCTTC. Residues: CASSSGTSINEQFF.

V gene TRBV6-2 or TRBV6-3 combines with J gene TRBJ2-1; a possible D gene is TRBD1 (6 bases). The CDR3 is made up of 12 amino acids. The ends were cut back, 6 bases at V and 5 bases at J, with 8 bases in the middle. Per germline, CDR1 MNHEY and CDR2 SVGEGT. The DNA of the CDR3 is TGTGCCAGCAGCAACAGGGACAATGAGCAGTTCTTC. It encodes CASSNRDNEQFF.

This chain joins TRBV19 and TRBJ1-5; 8 bases line up with TRBD1. The CDR3 runs to 14 residues. The trim removed 7 bases at V and 1 base at J, leaving 3 bases unmatched. CDR1 and CDR2 from the germline V gene are LNHDA and SQIVND (reference sequence). CDR3 nucleotides: TGTGCCAGTATTGACAGGGGAAGCAATCAGCCCCAGCATTTT. This encodes CASIDRGSNQPQHF.

The chain joins TRBV9 to TRBJ2-3; a possible D gene is TRBD1 (6 bases). V lost 3 bases to trimming and J lost 4 bases, with 12 bases between them. The CDR3 has 14 amino acids. Per the germline V gene, CDR1 is SGDLS and CDR2 is YYNGEE. This CDR3 reads CASSAWGQSDTQYF. CDR3 nucleotides: TGTGCCAGCAGCGCATGGGGGCAATCAGATACGCAGTATTTT. The full variable domain, completed using reference TRBV9 and TRBJ2-3, is DSGVTQTPKHLITATGQRVTLRCSPRSGDLSVYWYQQSLDQGLQFLIQYYNGEERAKGNILERFSAQQFPDLHSELNLSSLELGDSALYFCASSAWGQSDTQYFGPGTRLTVL.

The V gene is TRBV4-3, the J gene TRBJ1-3, with D hard to call. CDR1 is LGHNA and CDR2 is YSLEER in the germline V gene. Trimming left V 4 bases short and J 4 bases short, with 14 bases between. The CDR3 consists of 15 residues. The CDR3 DNA follows: TGCGCCAGCAGCCCCGAAAGTCGCGGCGGAAACACCATATATTTT. This gives the protein CASSPESRGGNTIYF.

This clone has just one count. The genes are TRBV28 and TRBJ1-5; weak D call: TRBD1 (5 bases). Trimming took 5 bases from V and 7 from J, leaving 18 bases between them. Germline V gene sequence: CDR1 MDHEN, CDR2 SYDVKM. CDR3 size: 15 residues. CDR3 nucleotide sequence: TGTGCCAGCAGTCCTCCCTCAGGGAAGGGACAGCCCCAGCATTTT. Translation gives CASSPPSGKGQPQHF.

This chain joins TRBV28 and TRBJ1-1, with 8 bases matching TRBD1. Trimming removed 5 bases from V and 2 bases from J; junction bases left unmatched: 4. CDR1 is MDHEN and CDR2 is SYDVKM in the germline V gene. This CDR3 is 14 amino acids long. The CDR3 loop reads CASSQGAGNTEAFF. CDR3 bases: TGTGCCAGCAGTCAGGGGGCTGGTAACACTGAAGCTTTCTTT.

The chain uses TRBV28 and TRBJ2-7, with 7 bases aligning to TRBD1. Losses at the gene ends were 3 bases for V and 1 base for J; bases not matched to a gene: 6. The CDR3 totals 15 residues. Germline V gene sequence: CDR1 MDHEN, CDR2 SYDVKM. CDR3 in amino acids: CASSFGTEPSYEQYF. In DNA form, the CDR3 reads TGTGCCAGCAGTTTCGGGACAGAACCTTCCTACGAGCAGTACTTC.

The CDR3 DNA sequence: TGTGCCAGCAGCGTGGGGACTACTAACCAAGAGACCCAGTACTTC. Its translation is CASSVGTTNQETQYF. The chain couples TRBV9 to TRBJ2-5; 7 bases agree with TRBD2. V lost 2 bases and J lost 0; bases outside the gene matches: 4. Germline CDR1 SGDLS, CDR2 YYNGEE. The CDR3 contains 15 residues.

V gene TRBV6-2 or TRBV6-3 combines with J gene TRBJ2-7, with D possibly being TRBD2 (6 bases). This CDR3 is built from 16 residues. The V end lost 0 bases, the J end lost 3 bases, and 15 bases lay between the germline ends. Germline V gives CDR1 MNHEY, CDR2 SVGEGT. CDR3 residues: CASSYSGGVTLYEQYF. The DNA for the CDR3 is TGTGCCAGCAGTTACTCAGGAGGGGTCACCCTCTACGAGCAGTACTTC.

In nucleotides, the CDR3 is TGTGCCAGCAGCCCAGGACAGGGGGGCTACGAGCAGTACTTC. The encoded protein is CASSPGQGGYEQYF. The chain employs TRBV27 and TRBJ2-7, with TRBD1 identical over 10 bases. CDR3 size: 14 residues. CDR1 is MNHEY and CDR2 is SMNVEV in the germline V gene (reference sequence). Trimming removed 6 bases from V and 3 bases from J; junction bases left unmatched: 5.

The rearrangement joins TRBV5-1 to TRBJ2-2; 11 bases map to TRBD2. Germline values: CDR1 SGHRS, CDR2 YFSETQ. The CDR3 loop spans 16 amino acids. The junction had 2 bases not matched to a gene; V was cut back by 0 bases and J by 4 bases. The CDR3 loop is CASSLGGTSGTGELFF. In DNA form, the CDR3 reads TGCGCCAGCAGCTTGGGGGGGACTAGCGGCACCGGGGAGCTGTTTTTT.

The chain carries TRBV4-2 and TRBJ2-1, with 9 bases aligning to TRBD1. Germline values: CDR1 LGHNA, CDR2 YNFKEQ. The CDR3 covers 16 residues. The V segment lost 4 bases and the J segment 5 bases; nucleotides outside the gene matches: 9. The CDR3 spells CASSPRGTGYDNEQFF. CDR3 bases: TGTGCCAGCAGCCCGAGGGGGACAGGGTACGACAATGAGCAGTTCTTC.

Only a few counts were recorded for this clone. The chain is built from TRBV7-9 and TRBJ1-6; D not resolved. Germline V CDR1 and CDR2: SEHNR, FQNEAQ (reference sequence). The CDR3 runs to 12 residues. With 3 bases removed from V and 6 bases from J, the gap between germline ends came to 3 bases. In nucleotides, the CDR3 is TGTGCCAGCAGCTTGGCTAATTCACCCCTCCACTTT. Amino acid sequence: CASSLANSPLHF.

This clone was observed once. The gene calls are TRBV4-3 and TRBJ2-7; a weak D match, TRBD1 (6 bases). Germline CDR1 is LGHNA and CDR2 is YSLEER. This CDR3 spans 16 amino acids. Trimming stripped 4 bases from V and 0 bases from J, with 16 bases between. CDR3 amino acids: CASSLTHSDSSYEQYF. In nucleotides, the CDR3 is TGCGCCAGCAGCCTGACGCACTCGGACAGCTCCTACGAGCAGTACTTC.

CDR3 sequence: CASSLESADIQYF. In DNA form, the CDR3 reads TGTGCCAGCAGCTTGGAGAGTGCGGACATTCAGTACTTC. The V call is TRBV5-4, the J call TRBJ2-4, with no clear D. Germline CDR1 and CDR2: SGHNT and YYREEE (reference sequence). Trimming cost V 0 bases and J 8 bases, with 9 bases left between them. The CDR3 extends over 13 amino acids.

The chain combines TRBV28 with TRBJ2-3; TRBD1 aligns across 9 bases. The germline CDR1 and CDR2 sequences are MDHEN and SYDVKM. V was clipped by 6 bases and J by 3 bases; unmatched bases: 1. The CDR3 extends over 13 amino acids. CDR3 nucleotide sequence: TGTGCCAGCAGGGGACAGGGAACAGATACGCAGTATTTT. It yields the protein CASRGQGTDTQYF.

V gene TRBV4-1 combines with J gene TRBJ1-5, with TRBD1 identical over 9 bases. The length of the CDR3 is 18 residues. The J segment lost 5 bases and the V segment lost 1 base, leaving 12 bases of the junction unmatched. Germline V gene sequence: CDR1 MGHRA, CDR2 YSYEKL. This CDR3 is CASSQVNLVDRGYQPQHF. DNA for the CDR3: TGCGCCAGCAGCCAAGTGAATTTGGTGGACAGGGGTTATCAGCCCCAGCATTTT.

This clone is labeled medium-sized. The chain uses TRBV2 and TRBJ2-7, with 11 bases identical to TRBD2. V trimming: 6 bases; J trimming: 4 bases; junction bases outside the gene matches: 5. The CDR3 consists of 14 residues. Germline-derived CDR1 and CDR2 are SNHLY and FYNNEI. The CDR3 DNA sequence: TGTGCCAGCAGAACTAGCGGGGGTCGGTACGAGCAGTACTTC. It yields the protein CASRTSGGRYEQYF.

V and J are TRBV5-1 and TRBJ2-1, with TRBD2 identical over 10 bases. With V trimmed by 0 bases and J by 4 bases, 1 base remained unmatched. The CDR3 is 15 residues long. CDR1 SGHRS and CDR2 YFSETQ come from the germline V gene. CDR3 protein: CASSLGAGGYNEQFF. CDR3 nucleotide sequence: TGCGCCAGCAGCTTGGGAGCGGGGGGGTACAATGAGCAGTTCTTC. Based on the CDR3 plus reference TRBV5-1 and TRBJ2-1, the full variable domain is KAGVTQTPRYLIKTRGQQVTLSCSPISGHRSVSWYQQTPGQGLQFLFEYFSETQRNKGNFPGRFSGRQFSNSRSEMNVSTLELGDSALYLCASSLGAGGYNEQFFGPGTRLTVL.

The rearrangement joins TRBV6-5 to TRBJ2-7; D is possibly TRBD1 (6 bases). CDR3 size: 14 residues. Trimming removed 2 bases at V and 3 bases at J, with 11 bases between. The germline V gene has CDR1 MNHEY and CDR2 SVGAGI. The DNA for the CDR3 is TGTGCCAGCAGTTACGAGACAGGCCTCTACGAGCAGTACTTC. Residues: CASSYETGLYEQYF.

The rearrangement links TRBV5-4 to TRBJ2-5, with TRBD2 matching over 8 bases. With 0 bases clipped from V and 5 bases from J, the junction kept 3 bases outside the gene matches. This CDR3 contains 14 residues. Germline V lookup: CDR1 SGHNT, CDR2 YYREEE (reference sequence). CDR3 amino acids: CASSLGLAGETQYF. The DNA of the CDR3 is TGTGCCAGCAGCTTGGGCCTAGCGGGTGAGACCCAGTACTTC.

The chain joins TRBV2 to TRBJ2-1; 11 nucleotides match TRBD2. The V segment lost 1 base and the J segment 7 bases; nucleotides outside the gene matches: 12. CDR1 is SNHLY and CDR2 is FYNNEI in the germline V gene. This CDR3 is 18 amino acids long. DNA for the CDR3: TGTGCCAGCAGTGAAGGTGGGCTAGCGGGGGGCGTAGGAAATGAGCAGTTCTTC. It encodes CASSEGGLAGGVGNEQFF.

The chain joins TRBV7-9 to TRBJ2-7; TRBD1 matches 10 bases. J lost 2 bases, V lost 5 bases, and 9 bases had no gene match. CDR1 and CDR2 from the germline V gene are SEHNR and FQNEAQ (reference sequence). The CDR3 spans 16 residues. The CDR3 here is CASSRQGQGRTYEQYF. The CDR3 nucleotides are TGTGCCAGCAGCCGCCAGGGACAGGGGAGAACCTACGAGCAGTACTTC.